This T cell receptor beta chain was identified in a study of spatial heterogeneity in lung cancer. Study-wide context: Strong correlation was found between tumor-region TCR transcript counts and a T cell module score from matched bulk RNA-seq. General observations from the study: Expanded TCR counts, ubiquitous and regional, correlated respectively with ubiquitous and regional nonsynonymous mutation counts. Expanded alpha and beta TCR counts within tumors tracked tumor mutation counts.

This sample's time point: sample taken at primary tumor resection. There were around 72 donors, all of them untreated patients with early-stage non-small cell lung cancer. Individually, TCR cDNA molecules were each labelled with a unique molecular identifier. Each CDR3 protein is one row after TCRdb ran MiXCR on the 5' RACE reads. Here the sample spans some 2,000 distinct CDR3 sequences, approximately 15% being singletons. Trimming left V 4 bases short and J 6 bases short, with 21 bases between. The CDR3 sequence is 16 residues long. CDR1 and CDR2 (germline): MNHEY, SVGEGT. This clonotype rates as medium-sized. The antigen is not known.

This receptor was taken from a male donor with early-stage non-small cell lung cancer. The sequencing here drew on lung tumor tissue, taken at surgery. The rearrangement links TRBV6-2 or TRBV6-3 to TRBJ1-2, with D possibly matching TRBD1 (6 bases). This CDR3 reads CASSFPDGVGAHGYTF. The CDR3 nucleotides read TGTGCCAGCAGTTTTCCTGACGGAGTGGGGGCCCATGGCTACACCTTC.